This entry describes one T cell receptor (beta chain). The sample originates from a study of CD8 T cells in Susac syndrome. Random hexamers were used to reverse transcribe the RNA input (about 0.5 to 1 ug). Using its own MiXCR run on the immunoSEQ multiplex PCR reads, TCRdb lists one record per CDR3 protein. The sample records 240,000 or so distinct CDR3 sequences, less than 96% being singletons. CDR1 is SQVTM and CDR2 is ANQGSEA in the germline V gene. The CDR3 totals 15 residues. Deletions cut 6 bases from V and 4 bases from J, with 21 bases between. The sequence was obtained from a human donor with Susac syndrome. V usage is TRBV29-1 and J usage is TRBJ1-1; D gene uncertain. Specimen: CD4+ T cells from PBMCs. The CDR3 DNA follows: TGCAGCGTCGGATGGACCCCTTCAAAGGGCACTGAAGCTTTCTTT. Its translation is CSVGWTPSKGTEAFF. Drawing the rest from reference TRBV29-1 and TRBJ1-1, the complete variable domain is SAVISQKPSRDICQRGTSLTIQCQVDSQVTMMFWYRQQPGQSLTLIATANQGSEATYESGFVIDKFPISRPNLTFSTLTVSNMSPEDSSIYLCSVGWTPSKGTEAFFGQGTRLTVV.